This TCR beta chain was sequenced in a study of control samples from healthy donors and cancer patients. The assay was immunoSEQ multiplex PCR, and TCRdb's table has in-frame clones only and misses some. The top ten hold roughly a fifth of the sample, which has some 71,000 clones, roughly 91% seen once. The CDR3 contains 15 residues. V was pared by 0 bases and J by 4 bases, with 13 bases between. From germline, CDR1 is LNHNV and CDR2 YYDKDF (reference sequence). This sequence originates from a man in his 60s with lung cancer. The sample consisted of PBMCs. The chain is built from TRBV15 and TRBJ2-7; D is unclear. The CDR3 is CATSRDIDVGYEQYF. The CDR3 nucleotides are TGTGCCACCAGCAGAGATATCGACGTCGGATACGAGCAGTACTTC.